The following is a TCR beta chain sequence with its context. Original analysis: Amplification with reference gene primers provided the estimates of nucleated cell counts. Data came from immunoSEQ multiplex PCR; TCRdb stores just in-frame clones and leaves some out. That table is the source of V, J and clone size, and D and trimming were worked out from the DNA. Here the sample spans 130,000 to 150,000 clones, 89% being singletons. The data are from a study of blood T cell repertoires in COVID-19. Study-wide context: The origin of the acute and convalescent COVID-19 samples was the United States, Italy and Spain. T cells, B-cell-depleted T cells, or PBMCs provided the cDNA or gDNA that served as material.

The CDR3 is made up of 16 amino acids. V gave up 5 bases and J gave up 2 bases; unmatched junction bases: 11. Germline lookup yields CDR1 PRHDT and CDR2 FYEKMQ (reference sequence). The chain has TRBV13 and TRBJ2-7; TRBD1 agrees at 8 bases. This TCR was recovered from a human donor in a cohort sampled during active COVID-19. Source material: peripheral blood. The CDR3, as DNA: TGTGCCAGCAGCCTCCTGCCCCCGGACAGGGCCTACGAGCAGTACTTC. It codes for CASSLLPPDRAYEQYF.